These 4 T cell receptor beta chains share one sample of origin, sequenced in a study of OX40 agonist ivuxolimab in advanced cancers. The library was produced with the immunoSEQ multiplex PCR assay. TCRdb took this table from immuneACCESS and kept in-frame rearrangements with V and J called. Such tables lack part of the clones; where checked against another copy, unresolved V genes explain under half of the gap, and the rest is unexplained. In all, the sample holds under 20,000 clones, and roughly nine tenths of those were seen once. The ten largest clones take up roughly 15% of the sample. The material sequenced was CD4+ or CD8+ T cells sorted from blood, taken in a trial of the OX40 agonist ivuxolimab. These receptors all stem from an adult with an advanced solid tumor such as melanoma, head and neck, liver or kidney cancer.

This clone was counted between two and nine times. The J gene is TRBJ2-7, the V gene TRBV6-5; tentatively, D is TRBD1 or TRBD2 (5 bases each). This CDR3 has 14 amino acids. Trimming shortened V by 2 bases and J by 7 bases, and 15 bases separated the two germline ends. CDR1 is MNHEY, CDR2 SVGAGI, per germline. The CDR3 DNA is TGTGCCAGCAGTTACCTCTCGGGGCCCGAGGAGCAGTACTTC. This translates into CASSYLSGPEEQYF.

This chain connects TRBV13 to TRBJ1-3, with D perhaps TRBD1 (5 bases). The ends were cut back, 5 bases at V and 3 bases at J, with 11 bases in the middle. This CDR3 contains 14 residues. The germline V gene encodes CDR1 PRHDT and CDR2 FYEKMQ (reference sequence). CDR3 coding DNA: TGTGCCAGCAGCCTCGTGGGGCTTGGAAACACCATATATTTT. Translation: CASSLVGLGNTIYF.

This rearrangement joins TRBV5-6 to TRBJ2-1; 8 positions agree with TRBD2. The CDR3 loop spans 15 amino acids. J lost 6 bases, V lost 0 bases, and 5 bases had no gene match. CDR1 is SGHDT, CDR2 YYEEEE, per germline. CDR3 region: CASSLDLAGSNEQFF. The CDR3 DNA is TGTGCCAGCAGCTTGGACTTAGCGGGATCCAATGAGCAGTTCTTC.

The chain links TRBV30 to TRBJ2-7; tentative D call: TRBD2 (5 bases). Germline assignment: CDR1 GTSNPN and CDR2 SVGIG (reference sequence). V lost 0 bases, J lost 0 bases, and 15 bases lay in between. The CDR3 is 16 amino acids. The CDR3 DNA reads TGTGCCTGGAGTGTACATGTTCGGGGTTTCTCCTACGAGCAGTACTTC. Protein sequence: CAWSVHVRGFSYEQYF.